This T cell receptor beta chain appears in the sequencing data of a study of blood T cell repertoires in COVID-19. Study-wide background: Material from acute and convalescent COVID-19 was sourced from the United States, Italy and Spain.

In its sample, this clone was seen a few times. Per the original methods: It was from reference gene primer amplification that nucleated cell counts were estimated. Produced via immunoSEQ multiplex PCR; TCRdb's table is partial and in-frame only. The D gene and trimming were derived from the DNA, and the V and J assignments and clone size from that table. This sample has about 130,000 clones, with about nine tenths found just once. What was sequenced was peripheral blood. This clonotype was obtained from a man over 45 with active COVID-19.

The CDR3 DNA reads as TGTGCCAGCAGGGGCCCCCCCCCTTGGGAGCAGTACTTC. This gives the protein CASRGPPPWEQYF. The rearrangement joins TRBV27 to TRBJ2-7; D ambiguous. The V end was cut by 6 bases, the J end by 7 bases, with 16 bases between. CDR3 length equals 13 residues. Looked up from germline, CDR1 is MNHEY and CDR2 is SMNVEV (reference sequence).